This T cell receptor (beta chain) was obtained from a study of CD4 and CD8 cells across lung adenocarcinoma regions. In its sample, this clonotype was seen many times. The patients had localized lung adenocarcinoma, a non-small cell subtype. TCRdb reprocessed the PCR reads via MiXCR and lists one record per CDR3 protein. This table has 25,000 to 30,000 distinct CDR3 sequences, around 56% appearing once. The TCR was taken from a male donor with lung adenocarcinoma. The CD4 and CD8 labels of this study may be unreliable. Source material: CD8+ T cells from the center of a lung tumor.

The CDR3 DNA reads as TGTGCCAGCAGTTACTCAAACAGTGACTCTGGAAACACCATATATTTT. This codes for CASSYSNSDSGNTIYF. The chain has TRBV6-5 and TRBJ1-3, with no clear D. The germline V gene has CDR1 MNHEY and CDR2 SVGAGI. V lost 0 bases and J lost 0, with 9 bases in between. This CDR3 is built from 16 residues.